Listed here are 23 T cell receptor beta chains from one sample, sequenced in a study of naive and memory T cell subsets. Four PCR rounds used nested alpha and beta constant region primers plus the SP2 primer. TCRdb called the 5' RACE reads again in MiXCR, with one record for every CDR3 protein. The profile covers about 56,000 distinct CDR3 sequences, with roughly 7.5% appearing a single time and about 8.9% taken by the ten largest. The library had UMIs added by 3' ligation of an oligonucleotide to TCR cDNA. These receptors were taken from a female donor in good health.

This clonotype was detected ten times or more. The chain carries TRBV12-3 or TRBV12-4 and TRBJ2-1; the D is unclear. V was pared by 9 bases and J by 0 bases, with 9 bases between. This CDR3 is 13 amino acids long. Written as DNA, the CDR3 is TGTGCCAGTCGCATCCGCTCCTACAATGAGCAGTTCTTC. Translated: CASRIRSYNEQFF.

This sequence joins TRBV13 and TRBJ2-6; perhaps TRBD2 as D (5 bases). Germline CDR1 and CDR2: PRHDT and FYEKMQ (reference sequence). With 2 bases removed from V and 1 base from J, the gap between germline ends came to 24 bases. This CDR3 is built from 21 residues. The chain's CDR3 is CASSLLRPGSLSGSGANVLTF. DNA of the CDR3: TGTGCCAGCAGCTTACTTAGGCCGGGGAGCCTTTCGGGTTCTGGGGCCAACGTCCTGACTTTC. Filled out from reference TRBV13 and TRBJ2-6, the complete variable domain reads AAGVIQSPRHLIKEKRETATLKCYPIPRHDTVYWYQQGPGQDPQFLISFYEKMQSDKGSIPDRFSAQQFSDYHSELNMSSLELGDSALYFCASSLLRPGSLSGSGANVLTFGAGSRLTVL.

The chain has TRBV12-5 and TRBJ1-2; D remains unclear. V was shortened by 6 bases and J by 4 bases, with 6 bases between the two germline ends. Germline V gives CDR1 LGHNT, CDR2 FRNRAP. CDR3 length equals 11 residues. The CDR3 spells CASGTTYGYTF. The CDR3 region has the DNA TGTGCTAGTGGGACCACCTATGGCTACACCTTC.

This clonotype was seen only a few times. The CDR3 spells CASSLSNSPYNEQFF. In DNA, the CDR3 is TGTGCCAGCAGCTTATCTAACAGCCCCTACAATGAGCAGTTCTTC. This chain uses TRBV11-2 with TRBJ2-1; D is unresolved. CDR3 length: 15 residues. In germline, CDR1 is SGHAT, CDR2 FQNNGV. Between the trimmed V and J ends, which lost 2 bases and 2 bases, there was a span of 10 bases. The full variable domain, in which reference TRBV11-2 and TRBJ2-1 provide the parts outside the CDR3, is EAGVAQSPRYKIIEKRQSVAFWCNPISGHATLYWYQQILGQGPKLLIQFQNNGVVDDSQLPKDRFSAERLKGVDSTLKIQPAKLEDSAVYLCASSLSNSPYNEQFFGPGTRLTVL.

This clonotype was seen repeatedly, ten times or more. J is TRBJ2-1 and V is TRBV6-5; TRBD1 is a possible D gene (6 bases). The CDR3 has 13 amino acids. Trimming took 6 bases from V and 7 from J, leaving 13 bases between them. CDR1 MNHEY and CDR2 SVGAGI come from the germline V gene. Here the CDR3 reads CASRLGQFNEQFF. Written as DNA, the CDR3 is TGTGCCAGCAGGCTCGGACAGTTTAATGAGCAGTTCTTC.

This clonotype was seen only a few times. The chain uses TRBV28 and TRBJ1-2; D is perhaps TRBD1 (5 bases). V lost 4 bases, J lost 3 bases, and 15 bases lay in between. The CDR3 is 15 amino acids. Germline V gene lookup returns CDR1 MDHEN and CDR2 SYDVKM. CDR3 residues: CASSWGGIDHYGYTF. The CDR3 bases are TGTGCCAGCAGTTGGGGCGGGATTGATCACTATGGCTACACCTTC.

This clonotype was found a few times. The chain links TRBV5-1 to TRBJ1-3, with 7 bases aligning to TRBD1. Unmatched junction bases numbered 7, after V lost 4 bases and J lost 0 bases. Germline V gene sequence: CDR1 SGHRS, CDR2 YFSETQ. The CDR3 contains 16 residues. CDR3 bases: TGCGCCAGCAGCCCAACCGGGACAGCCTCTGGAAACACCATATATTTT. The encoded protein is CASSPTGTASGNTIYF.

V usage is TRBV24-1 and J usage is TRBJ1-5; maybe TRBD1 (5 bases). V dropped 11 bases and J dropped 1 base, with 17 bases sitting between them. Germline assignment: CDR1 KGHDR and CDR2 SFDVKD. The CDR3 consists of 15 residues. The CDR3 DNA reads TGTGCCAGCTCTCGGGGCAACGGGAGCAATCAGCCCCAGCATTTT. It encodes CASSRGNGSNQPQHF.

The chain has TRBV5-5 and TRBJ1-5; perhaps TRBD1 as D (6 bases). The V gene's germline CDR1 is SGHKS and CDR2 YYEKEE (reference sequence). The V end lost 2 bases, the J end lost 3 bases, and 9 bases lay between the germline ends. This CDR3 comprises 14 residues. The CDR3 protein is CASSFRQDNQPQHF. Written as DNA, the CDR3 is TGTGCCAGCAGCTTCCGACAGGACAATCAGCCCCAGCATTTT.

This clonotype was detected only a few times. This chain links TRBV5-6 with TRBJ2-7; unclear D gene. The germline V gene has CDR1 SGHDT and CDR2 YYEEEE. Trimming pared 4 bases from V and 2 bases from J, leaving 13 bases between. The CDR3 totals 14 residues. The CDR3 coding sequence is TGTGCCAGCAGCCCACCGGTGGCAACCTACGAGCAGTACTTC. Protein sequence: CASSPPVATYEQYF.

Many counts were recorded for this clonotype. The chain couples TRBV14 to TRBJ2-3; TRBD2 aligns across 13 bases. Per germline, CDR1 SGHDN and CDR2 FVKESK. Trimming took 4 bases from V and 8 from J; bases not matched to a gene: 9. The CDR3 has 16 amino acids. CDR3 DNA: TGTGCCAGCAGCCGCAAACTAGCGGGGGGGATCGGTACGCAGTATTTT. Translating gives CASSRKLAGGIGTQYF.

This clonotype was found many times. The chain employs TRBV6-2 or TRBV6-3 and TRBJ1-1; D not resolved. Germline V gives CDR1 MNHEY, CDR2 SVGEGT. The CDR3 extends over 13 amino acids. Trimming removed 10 bases at V and 7 bases at J, with 19 bases between. This CDR3 is CATKTTARGEAFF. The CDR3 nucleotides read TGTGCCACCAAGACTACAGCCCGGGGTGAAGCTTTCTTT.

This clonotype was seen ten or more times. The V gene is TRBV4-3, the J gene TRBJ2-7; D is unclear. V was cut by 2 bases and J by 2 bases, with 13 bases left in between. The CDR3 spans 15 residues. The germline CDR1 and CDR2 sequences are LGHNA and YSLEER. CDR3 in amino acids: CASSQLSWLPYEQYF. CDR3 DNA sequence: TGCGCCAGCAGCCAACTCAGTTGGTTGCCCTACGAGCAGTACTTC.

This clonotype was counted many times. The chain recombines TRBV3-1 with TRBJ1-1; D is undetermined. CDR3 length: 12 amino acids. Germline V gene lookup returns CDR1 LGHDT and CDR2 YNNKEL (reference sequence). Trimming removed 4 bases at V and 6 bases at J, with 9 bases between. The CDR3 DNA reads TGTGCCAGCAGCCGCCCCCCCGCTGAAGCTTTCTTT. It is translated as CASSRPPAEAFF. Variable domain in full (rest from reference TRBV3-1 and TRBJ1-1): DTAVSQTPKYLVTQMGNDKSIKCEQNLGHDTMYWYKQDSKKFLKIMFSYNNKELIINETVPNRFSPKSPDKAHLNLHINSLELGDSAVYFCASSRPPAEAFFGQGTRLTVV.

The chain joins TRBV5-4 to TRBJ1-1; 11 nucleotides agree with TRBD1. V lost 3 bases to trimming and J lost 5 bases; unmatched junction nucleotides: 9. In germline, CDR1 is SGHNT, CDR2 YYREEE (reference sequence). The CDR3 covers 16 residues. CDR3 coding DNA: TGTGCCAGCAGCTCACGGACAGGGGGCGAGGGAACTGAAGCTTTCTTT. It is translated as CASSSRTGGEGTEAFF.

There are many counts of this clonotype. V gene TRBV3-1 combines with J gene TRBJ1-5, with 8 bases that match TRBD1. The CDR3 is 14 residues long. V shed 5 bases and J 4 bases; nucleotides not matched to a gene: 4. The germline V gene encodes CDR1 LGHDT and CDR2 YNNKEL (reference sequence). CDR3 protein: CASSDRGNNQPQHF. The CDR3 DNA is TGTGCCAGCAGCGACAGGGGAAATAATCAGCCCCAGCATTTT.

This clonotype was counted at least ten times. DNA for the CDR3: TGCAGCGGGCGGCAGGTCGGAACCCAGTACTTC. Its translation is CSGRQVGTQYF. The rearrangement uses TRBV29-1 and TRBJ2-5, with D unclear. V lost 7 bases and J 8 bases, leaving 14 bases between the germline ends. This CDR3 spans 11 amino acids. Germline CDR1 and CDR2: SQVTM and ANQGSEA. The whole variable domain, remainder taken from reference TRBV29-1 and TRBJ2-5, is SAVISQKPSRDICQRGTSLTIQCQVDSQVTMMFWYRQQPGQSLTLIATANQGSEATYESGFVIDKFPISRPNLTFSTLTVSNMSPEDSSIYLCSGRQVGTQYFGPGTRLLVL.

The sample holds a few counts of this clonotype. This CDR3 is CASSKSGTGIDEQYF. The CDR3 DNA follows: TGTGCCAGCAGCAAGTCCGGGACAGGGATCGACGAGCAGTACTTC. This rearrangement joins TRBV4-2 to TRBJ2-7, with 9 bases that match TRBD1. The CDR3 sequence is 15 residues long. Germline trimming cut 5 bases from V and 5 bases from J; bases unmatched to any gene: 10. CDR1 LGHNA and CDR2 YNFKEQ come from the germline V gene.

The table lists this clonotype with a few counts. The chain uses TRBV20-1 and TRBJ2-2; a possible D gene is TRBD2 (5 bases). The CDR3 is 14 residues long. V gave up 6 bases and J gave up 0 bases, with 11 bases separating them. Germline V gene data show CDR1 as DFQATT and CDR2 as SNEGSKA (reference sequence). Here the CDR3 DNA reads TGCAGTGCCCGGGGTCTGCCGAACACCGGGGAGCTGTTTTTT. Protein product: CSARGLPNTGELFF.

The V gene is TRBV29-1, the J gene TRBJ2-3; D is uncertain. Germline lookup yields CDR1 SQVTM and CDR2 ANQGSEA. This CDR3 comprises 11 residues. Trimming pared 8 bases from V and 2 bases from J, leaving 8 bases between. Written as DNA, the CDR3 is TGCAGCAAACTCTACACAGATACGCAGTATTTT. It specifies CSKLYTDTQYF.

The rearrangement uses TRBV5-5 and TRBJ1-1; 11 nucleotides match TRBD1. With V trimmed by 4 bases and J by 4 bases, 6 bases remained unmatched. The germline V gene has CDR1 SGHKS and CDR2 YYEKEE (reference sequence). The CDR3 runs 15 residues. CDR3 coding DNA: TGTGCCAGCAGCCCCCGGGACAGGGGGGTCACTGAAGCTTTCTTT. This gives the protein CASSPRDRGVTEAFF.

This clonotype was recorded many times. The rearrangement uses TRBV30 and TRBJ1-4, with 10 bases that match TRBD1. Germline lookup yields CDR1 GTSNPN and CDR2 SVGIG (reference sequence). CDR3 size: 18 residues. Trimming cost V 0 bases and J 1 base; bases outside gene matches: 8. For the CDR3, the DNA is TGTGCCTGGAGTGTATCCGGGACAGGGGCTCTAACTAATGAAAAACTGTTTTTT. It specifies CAWSVSGTGALTNEKLFF.

This clonotype was seen more than once but under ten times. The rearrangement joins TRBV7-9 to TRBJ2-2; D not resolved. In germline, CDR1 is SEHNR, CDR2 FQNEAQ (reference sequence). This CDR3 comprises 14 residues. V gave up 2 bases and J gave up 6 bases, with 10 bases separating them. The CDR3 DNA reads as TGTGCCAGCAGCTTAATCGAGACCCCCGGGGAGCTGTTTTTT. As protein: CASSLIETPGELFF.